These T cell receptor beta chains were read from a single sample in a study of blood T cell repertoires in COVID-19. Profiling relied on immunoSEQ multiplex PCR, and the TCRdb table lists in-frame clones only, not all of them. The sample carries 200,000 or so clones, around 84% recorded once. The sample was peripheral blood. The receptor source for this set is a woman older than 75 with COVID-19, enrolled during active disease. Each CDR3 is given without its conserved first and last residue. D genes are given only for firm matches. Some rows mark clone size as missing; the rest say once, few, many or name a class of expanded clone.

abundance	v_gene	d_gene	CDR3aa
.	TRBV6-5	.	ASKPLGRVNTEAF
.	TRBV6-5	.	ASSYIGTQY
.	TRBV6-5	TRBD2	ASRLVAGAQETQY
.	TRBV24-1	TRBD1	ATCARQGLSSYNSPLH
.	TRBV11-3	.	ASSASGLITEAF
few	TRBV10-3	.	AISESPTGQEY
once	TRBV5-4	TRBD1	ASSADRVTEAF
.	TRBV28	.	ASIGGHRLYGYT
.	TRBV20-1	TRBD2	SASELADITGELF
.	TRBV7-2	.	ASSLDVGGTGNTIY
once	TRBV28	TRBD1	ASRDRGPDNQPQH
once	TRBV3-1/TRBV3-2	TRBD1	ASSQGQGAGNTIY
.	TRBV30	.	ACALSSYEQY
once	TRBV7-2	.	ASSLAGVGEKLF
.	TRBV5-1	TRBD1	ASSTGQGTGGELF
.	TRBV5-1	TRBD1	ASSLVANRGGTEAF
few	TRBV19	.	ASSKQMNTEAF
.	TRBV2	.	ASSEQVRTGNTIY
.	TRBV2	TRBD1	ASSGQGRSNQPQH
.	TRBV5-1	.	ASRPGINTGELF
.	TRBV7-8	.	ASSVGTKPNEKLF
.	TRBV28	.	ASRLRGSNTEAF
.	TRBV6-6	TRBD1	ASSIGQVKPEAF